A selection of T cell receptor beta chains follows, all from one sample in a study of blood T cell repertoires in COVID-19. The data were produced by immunoSEQ multiplex PCR, yet TCRdb's version contains in-frame clones alone and is incomplete. The sample comprises 170,000 or so clones, about 90% of which are singletons, and about 8.4% rests with the top ten. The specimen sequenced was PBMCs or T cells enriched from blood (not recorded which). The receptor set was obtained from a woman aged 18-29 years who had recovered from COVID-19. CDR3s include the opening cysteine and the closing phenylalanine or tryptophan. D genes are given only for firm matches. Clone size is stated in some rows and not others, as once, few, many or a class when expanded.

V gene: TRBV19
D gene: .
clone size: .
J gene: TRBJ1-5
CDR3 DNA: TGTGCCAGTAGTATTGGGCAGATTAGCAATCAGCCCCAGCATTTT
CDR3 protein: CASSIGQISNQPQHF

V gene: TRBV4-2
D gene: TRBD1
clone size: .
J gene: TRBJ1-5
CDR3 DNA: TGTGCCAGCAGCACGGGACAGGAGGCCCAGCCCCAGCATTTT
CDR3 protein: CASSTGQEAQPQHF

V gene: TRBV7-8
D gene: .
clone size: once
J gene: TRBJ1-1
CDR3 DNA: TGTGCCAGCAGCTTAGGCTCCCGGTATGTGGCTTTCTTT
CDR3 protein: CASSLGSRYVAFF

V gene: TRBV11-1
D gene: .
clone size: once
J gene: TRBJ1-1
CDR3 DNA: TGTGCCAGCAGCCTACGGACAGACATGAACACTGAAGCTTTCTTT
CDR3 protein: CASSLRTDMNTEAFF

V gene: TRBV19
D gene: .
clone size: once
J gene: TRBJ1-1
CDR3 DNA: TGTGCCAGTAGTCCGGGACAGAACACTGAAGCTTTCTTT
CDR3 protein: CASSPGQNTEAFF

V gene: TRBV5-1
D gene: TRBD1
clone size: .
J gene: TRBJ2-7
CDR3 DNA: TGCGCCAGCAGCCCGGGACAGGGGGCGGCGGCCTACGAGCAGTACTTC
CDR3 protein: CASSPGQGAAAYEQYF

V gene: TRBV2
D gene: .
clone size: .
J gene: TRBJ1-1
CDR3 DNA: TGTGCCAGCAGGGACCAACAGGGTACTGAAGCTTTCTTT
CDR3 protein: CASRDQQGTEAFF

V gene: TRBV18
D gene: .
clone size: .
J gene: TRBJ2-7
CDR3 DNA: TGTGCCAGCTCACCTAGAACAGGGCTGGACTACGAGCAGTACTTC
CDR3 protein: CASSPRTGLDYEQYF

V gene: TRBV6-5
D gene: TRBD1
clone size: .
J gene: TRBJ2-7
CDR3 DNA: TGTGCCACTGGACAGGGGGCTGGAGAGCAGTACTTC
CDR3 protein: CATGQGAGEQYF

V gene: TRBV5-8
D gene: TRBD1
clone size: .
J gene: TRBJ1-2
CDR3 DNA: TGTGCCAGCAGCTTGGTGGTCGGGACAGGGGGACGCAACTATGGCTACACCTTC
CDR3 protein: CASSLVVGTGGRNYGYTF

V gene: TRBV19
D gene: .
clone size: .
J gene: TRBJ1-2
CDR3 DNA: TGTGCCAGTAGTACTGACGGAGCTTTTAACTATGGCTACACCTTC
CDR3 protein: CASSTDGAFNYGYTF

V gene: TRBV19
D gene: .
clone size: .
J gene: TRBJ2-5
CDR3 DNA: TGTGCCAGTGACAGACAGGTATCCCAAGAGACCCAGTACTTC
CDR3 protein: CASDRQVSQETQYF

V gene: TRBV19
D gene: .
clone size: .
J gene: TRBJ2-7
CDR3 DNA: TGTGCCACCACCACGCCGGCAGGGAACGAGCAGTACTTC
CDR3 protein: CATTTPAGNEQYF

V gene: TRBV29-1
D gene: .
clone size: .
J gene: TRBJ2-7
CDR3 DNA: TGCAGCGTTGAAATAGCCTACGAGCAGTACTTC
CDR3 protein: CSVEIAYEQYF

V gene: TRBV18
D gene: TRBD1
clone size: .
J gene: TRBJ1-3
CDR3 DNA: TGTGCCAGCTCACCCGGGACAGGGGGCGGAAACACCATATATTTT
CDR3 protein: CASSPGTGGGNTIYF

V gene: TRBV7-3
D gene: TRBD1
clone size: .
J gene: TRBJ1-1
CDR3 DNA: TGTGCCAGCAGCTTGGACAGGGGGAACCCTGAAGCTTTCTTT
CDR3 protein: CASSLDRGNPEAFF